These 3 T cell receptor beta chains originate from one sample sequenced in a study of CD8 T cells in Susac syndrome. Random hexamers were used to reverse transcribe an amount of about 0.45 to 1 ug RNA. TCRdb ran MiXCR on the immunoSEQ multiplex PCR reads and lists one entry per CDR3 protein. Among 95,000 to 150,000 distinct CDR3 sequences listed, around 94% were seen once. Sequenced: CD8+ T cells from PBMCs. The receptors come from a human donor with Susac syndrome.

V and J are TRBV7-3 and TRBJ2-5; 8 bases agree with TRBD1. Germline CDR1 reads SGHTA; CDR2 reads FQGTGA. The CDR3 loop spans 14 amino acids. The J segment lost 4 bases and the V segment lost 4 bases, leaving 5 bases of the junction unmatched. This chain's CDR3 is CASSSRGPGETQYF. CDR3 in DNA: TGTGCCAGCAGCTCCAGGGGGCCGGGAGAGACCCAGTACTTC.

The chain uses TRBV7-3 and TRBJ2-1; no clear D gene. Trimming removed 1 base from V and 7 bases from J, with 8 bases in between. CDR1 and CDR2 from the germline V gene are SGHTA and FQGTGA. The CDR3 totals 13 residues. The CDR3 coding sequence is TGTGCCAGCAGCTTAAACCCGTTTAATGAGCAGTTCTTC. Translation: CASSLNPFNEQFF.

V and J are TRBV6-5 and TRBJ2-1, with TRBD1 identical over 7 bases. Trimming took 6 bases from V and 5 from J; bases not matched to a gene: 7. The CDR3 sequence is 14 residues long. Germline CDR1 reads MNHEY; CDR2 reads SVGAGI. The chain's CDR3 is CASSPHQGDNEQFF. CDR3 coding DNA: TGTGCCAGCAGCCCGCACCAGGGGGACAATGAGCAGTTCTTC.